This T cell receptor beta chain is from a study of shared clonotypes between healthy human individuals. Replicate PCRs for unsorted PBMC used 250 to 300 ng DNA (approximately 30,000 T cell genomes). As handled by the study authors: Filtering differed since immunoSEQ provided only junctions, with no quality scores. The repertoire was sequenced with immunoSEQ multiplex PCR; TCRdb's copy has only in-frame clones and lacks some. For V, J and clone size, that table is used; D and trimming come from the DNA. The data hold about 480,000 clones, with about 79% observed a single time. The TCR sequence derives from a woman between 40 and 50 years old in good health. Some clones in this sample may be carry-over from other donors' samples. Sequencing was carried out using PBMCs.

CDR3 nucleotide sequence: TGTGCCAACAAGAACAGGGAACTAAATGAAAAACTGTTTTTT. This translates into CANKNRELNEKLFF. The rearrangement uses TRBV15 and TRBJ1-4; possibly TRBD1 for D (6 bases). The germline V gene has CDR1 LNHNV and CDR2 YYDKDF (reference sequence). This CDR3 has 14 amino acids. Trimming pared 10 bases from V and 5 bases from J, leaving 17 bases between.